This passage covers 26 T cell receptor beta chains from one sample sequenced in a study of blood T cell repertoires in COVID-19. TCRdb keeps only in-frame clones here, not all; method: immunoSEQ multiplex PCR. This table has fewer than 200,000 clones, about 85% appearing once. The specimen was peripheral blood. The receptors were gathered from a man in his forties with acute or convalescent COVID-19.

The chain recombines TRBV4-2 with TRBJ1-4, with TRBD1 matching over 8 bases. The CDR3 consists of 15 residues. J was trimmed by 1 base and V by 4 bases; bases with no gene match: 2. Germline V gene sequence: CDR1 LGHNA, CDR2 YNFKEQ. Written as DNA, the CDR3 is TGTGCCAGCAGCCGAGGACAGGGAACTAATGAAAAACTGTTTTTT. Its translation: CASSRGQGTNEKLFF.

V is TRBV4-3 and J is TRBJ1-1; the D is unclear. The CDR3 runs to 15 residues. V was trimmed by 1 base and J by 1 base, leaving 10 bases between them. Germline V gives CDR1 LGHNA, CDR2 YSLEER. The CDR3 reads CASSQGSPKNTEAFF. In nucleotides, the CDR3 is TGCGCCAGCAGCCAAGGGAGTCCCAAGAACACTGAAGCTTTCTTT.

The CDR3 coding sequence is TGTGCCAGCTCTCTAGTAAGGGGTCTGGACACTGAAGCTTTCTTT. Amino acid sequence: CASSLVRGLDTEAFF. The chain is built from TRBV18 and TRBJ1-1; maybe TRBD1 (5 bases). Germline V lookup: CDR1 KGHSH, CDR2 LQKENI. This CDR3 region has 15 residues. The V and J ends lost 6 bases and 3 bases respectively, with 17 bases between them. The entire variable domain, with the rest obtained from reference TRBV18 and TRBJ1-1, is as follows: NAGVMQNPRHLVRRRGQEARLRCSPMKGHSHVYWYRQLPEEGLKFMVYLQKENIIDESGMPKERFSAEFPKEGPSILRIQQVVRGDSAAYFCASSLVRGLDTEAFFGQGTRLTVV.

The chain recombines TRBV6-2 or TRBV6-3 with TRBJ1-1; TRBD1 might be the D (6 bases). CDR3 size: 14 residues. The germline V and J ends were trimmed by 2 bases and 6 bases, with 13 bases remaining between them. Germline CDR1 MNHEY, CDR2 SVGEGT. The CDR3 nucleotides read TGTGCCAGCAGTTACCGCAGGGGTGAGGCTGAAGCTTTCTTT. This codes for CASSYRRGEAEAFF.

The J gene is TRBJ2-2, the V gene TRBV5-4; TRBD1 matches at 9 bases. The germline gives CDR1 SGHNT, CDR2 YYREEE (reference sequence). The CDR3 covers 15 residues. Unmatched junction bases numbered 8, after V lost 4 bases and J lost 7 bases. CDR3 amino acids: CASSPGQGINGELFF. The CDR3 DNA is TGTGCCAGCAGCCCTGGACAGGGGATAAACGGGGAGCTGTTTTTT.

This clone was counted between two and nine times. The rearrangement links TRBV20-1 to TRBJ1-2; no clear D. The germline V gene has CDR1 DFQATT and CDR2 SNEGSKA (reference sequence). The CDR3 is 11 amino acids. Deletions cut 4 bases from V and 6 bases from J, with 9 bases between. The CDR3 reads CSATQVDGYTF. In DNA, the CDR3 is TGCAGTGCTACTCAGGTCGATGGCTACACCTTC.

The V call is TRBV7-9, the J call TRBJ2-2; 9 bases map to TRBD1. The germline V gene encodes CDR1 SEHNR and CDR2 FQNEAQ (reference sequence). V was clipped by 5 bases and J by 6 bases; unmatched bases: 10. The CDR3 loop spans 16 amino acids. The chain's CDR3 is CASSESGTGFAGELFF. The CDR3 DNA reads TGTGCCAGCAGCGAATCCGGGACAGGGTTCGCCGGGGAGCTGTTTTTT.

The chain employs TRBV9 and TRBJ1-2; 7 bases align to TRBD1. This CDR3 region has 14 residues. The junction had 4 bases not matched to a gene; V was cut back by 0 bases and J by 5 bases. Germline values: CDR1 SGDLS, CDR2 YYNGEE. Here the CDR3 DNA reads TGTGCCAGCAGCGTAGATGGACAGGATTATGGCTACACCTTC. Protein: CASSVDGQDYGYTF.

A single count supports this clone. The chain uses TRBV7-6 and TRBJ1-2; D not certain. V shed 1 base and J shed 5 bases, with 11 bases lying between them. The length of the CDR3 is 14 residues. CDR1 is SGHVS and CDR2 is FNYEAQ in the germline V gene. This chain's CDR3 is CASSLGGSGYGYTF. CDR3 sequence (DNA): TGTGCCAGCAGCTTAGGAGGTTCGGGATATGGCTACACCTTC.

The chain combines TRBV24-1 with TRBJ1-5; the match to TRBD1 covers 7 bases. The CDR3 is made up of 16 amino acids. Germline-derived CDR1 and CDR2 are KGHDR and SFDVKD. V lost 7 bases to trimming and J lost 6 bases; unmatched junction nucleotides: 14. The CDR3 protein is CATSPSTGSESQPQHF. CDR3 DNA sequence: TGTGCCACCAGCCCATCGACAGGGTCGGAATCTCAGCCCCAGCATTTT.

The CDR3 DNA reads as TGTGCCAGTAGTACACTAGCGGGGAGACCTTACAATGAGCAGTTCTTC. Encoded protein: CASSTLAGRPYNEQFF. The chain is built from TRBV19 and TRBJ2-1; 10 nucleotides align to TRBD2. The CDR3 spans 16 residues. Looked up from germline, CDR1 is LNHDA and CDR2 is SQIVND (reference sequence). Trimming took 4 bases from V and 4 from J; bases not matched to a gene: 7.

This chain joins TRBV9 and TRBJ1-4; 10 positions match TRBD1. Germline V gene sequence: CDR1 SGDLS, CDR2 YYNGEE. The J segment lost 7 bases and the V segment lost 4 bases, leaving 7 bases of the junction unmatched. This CDR3 contains 15 residues. Here the CDR3 reads CASSRTTGGVEKLFF. The CDR3 coding sequence is TGTGCCAGCAGCAGGACGACAGGGGGCGTTGAAAAACTGTTTTTT. Using reference TRBV9 and TRBJ1-4 for the parts outside the CDR3, the full variable domain is DSGVTQTPKHLITATGQRVTLRCSPRSGDLSVYWYQQSLDQGLQFLIQYYNGEERAKGNILERFSAQQFPDLHSELNLSSLELGDSALYFCASSRTTGGVEKLFFGSGTQLSVL.

J is TRBJ2-7 and V is TRBV28; D is unclear. There are 14 residues in the CDR3. The germline V and J ends were trimmed by 8 bases and 6 bases, with 20 bases remaining between them. Germline V gene lookup returns CDR1 MDHEN and CDR2 SYDVKM. The CDR3 nucleotides are TGTGCCAGCTCCCCATCAGGCAGGATAGGCGAGCAGTACTTC. This gives the protein CASSPSGRIGEQYF.

The chain employs TRBV7-9 and TRBJ2-3; D possibly corresponds to TRBD1 (6 bases). The CDR3 extends over 15 amino acids. V lost 3 bases to trimming and J lost 0 bases, with 10 bases between them. Germline CDR1 is SEHNR and CDR2 is FQNEAQ (reference sequence). The CDR3 DNA is TGTGCCAGCAGCTTGGGGGCTACTAGCACAGATACGCAGTATTTT. Translated, it gives CASSLGATSTDTQYF.

V and J are TRBV6-5 and TRBJ2-3; D call uncertain. The CDR3 covers 13 residues. The V and J ends lost 7 bases and 2 bases respectively, with 10 bases between them. Germline CDR1 reads MNHEY; CDR2 reads SVGAGI. DNA for the CDR3: TGTGCCAGCACACACGGAGCCACAGATACGCAGTATTTT. Its translation: CASTHGATDTQYF.

The chain carries TRBV12-5 and TRBJ2-7; 8 bases are a match to TRBD1. Germline CDR1 reads LGHNT; CDR2 reads FRNRAP. Unmatched junction bases numbered 5, after V lost 4 bases and J lost 0 bases. The CDR3 extends over 15 amino acids. CDR3 in amino acids: CASGSVTGASYEQYF. In DNA, the CDR3 is TGTGCTAGTGGTTCGGTGACAGGGGCCTCCTACGAGCAGTACTTC. The whole variable domain, remainder taken from reference TRBV12-5 and TRBJ2-7, is DARVTQTPRHKVTEMGQEVTMRCQPILGHNTVFWYRQTMMQGLELLAYFRNRAPLDDSGMPKDRFSAEMPDATLATLKIQPSEPRDSAVYFCASGSVTGASYEQYFGPGTRLTVT.

The chain joins TRBV27 to TRBJ1-2; tentatively, D is TRBD1 (5 bases). Looked up from germline, CDR1 is MNHEY and CDR2 is SMNVEV (reference sequence). The CDR3 covers 12 residues. The V end lost 3 bases, the J end lost 6 bases, and 8 bases lay between the germline ends. The CDR3 loop reads CASSFRVHGYTF. The CDR3 region has the DNA TGTGCCAGCAGTTTCAGGGTTCATGGCTACACCTTC.

The CDR3 DNA follows: TGTGCCAGCAGCGTCCGGACAGAGAACACCGGGGAGCTGTTTTTT. Its translation: CASSVRTENTGELFF. This chain uses TRBV9 with TRBJ2-2; perhaps TRBD1 as D (6 bases). V was clipped by 2 bases and J by 1 base, with 9 bases between them. Germline CDR1 and CDR2: SGDLS and YYNGEE. CDR3 length equals 15 residues.

The genes are TRBV6-1 and TRBJ2-7; 7 nucleotides agree with TRBD1. The germline V gene has CDR1 MNHNS and CDR2 SASEGT. J lost 2 bases, V lost 2 bases, and 6 bases had no gene match. The length of the CDR3 is 15 residues. CDR3 region: CASSEFGTAPYEQYF. The CDR3 DNA reads TGTGCCAGCAGTGAATTCGGGACAGCCCCCTACGAGCAGTACTTC.

The count of this clone is one. The chain recombines TRBV3-1 (or the pseudogene TRBV3-2) with TRBJ2-3; 10 bases match TRBD1. The CDR3 is made up of 15 amino acids. CDR1 LGHDT and CDR2 YNNKEL come from the germline V gene (reference sequence). The junction had 8 bases not matched to a gene; V was cut back by 5 bases and J by 6 bases. The CDR3 nucleotides read TGTGCCAGCAGCTATTTGGACAGGGGGAACGATACGCAGTATTTT. Translation gives CASSYLDRGNDTQYF.

CDR3: CASGTPGTALGEQYF. CDR3 DNA: TGTGCCAGCGGCACCCCCGGGACAGCCCTCGGGGAGCAGTACTTC. The chain links TRBV7-2 to TRBJ2-7, with 7 bases matching TRBD1. Germline trimming cut 8 bases from V and 7 bases from J; bases unmatched to any gene: 17. Germline V lookup: CDR1 SGHTA, CDR2 FQGNSA. This CDR3 contains 15 residues.

This rearrangement joins TRBV14 to TRBJ2-3; TRBD2 matches 13 bases. V was clipped by 5 bases and J by 3 bases; unmatched bases: 2. Germline V lookup: CDR1 SGHDN, CDR2 FVKESK. The CDR3 totals 15 residues. DNA for the CDR3: TGTGCCAGCAGCGTGGGACTAGCGGGGACAGATACGCAGTATTTT. It codes for CASSVGLAGTDTQYF.

As regards this clone: A read error may produce the germline difference seen at one junction end. The chain has TRBV5-6 and TRBJ1-2; perhaps TRBD1 as D (5 bases). This CDR3 is 12 amino acids long. Germline lookup yields CDR1 SGHDT and CDR2 YYEEEE. The CDR3 bases are TGTGCCAGCAGCTTGGTTCAGTCAGGGTGGGACTTC. The encoded protein is CASSLVQSGWDF.

The V and J genes are TRBV2 and TRBJ1-2; D not certain. The V end was cut by 3 bases, the J end by 1 base, with 3 bases between. Germline CDR1 SNHLY, CDR2 FYNNEI. This CDR3 has 12 residues. The CDR3 is CASSDNNYGYTF. CDR3 DNA sequence: TGTGCCAGCAGTGATAATAACTATGGCTACACCTTC. The full variable domain, with the rest looked up from reference TRBV2 and TRBJ1-2, is EPEVTQTPSHQVTQMGQEVILRCVPISNHLYFYWYRQILGQKVEFLVSFYNNEISEKSEIFDDQFSVERPDGSNFTLKIRSTKLEDSAMYFCASSDNNYGYTFGSGTRLTVV.

The chain couples TRBV5-4 to TRBJ1-2; D is unresolved. Germline assignment: CDR1 SGHNT and CDR2 YYREEE (reference sequence). There are 13 residues in the CDR3. Trimming removed 6 bases at V and 2 bases at J, with 11 bases between. Written as DNA, the CDR3 is TGTGCCAGCAAATTAGCGGTAAACTATGGCTACACCTTC. Protein: CASKLAVNYGYTF. Filled out from reference TRBV5-4 and TRBJ1-2, the complete variable domain reads ETGVTQSPTHLIKTRGQQVTLRCSSQSGHNTVSWYQQALGQGPQFIFQYYREEENGRGNFPPRFSGLQFPNYSSELNVNALELDDSALYLCASKLAVNYGYTFGSGTRLTVV.

This chain links TRBV19 with TRBJ1-1; 7 positions agree with TRBD1. The germline CDR1 and CDR2 sequences are LNHDA and SQIVND (reference sequence). With V trimmed by 5 bases and J by 1 base, 7 bases remained unmatched. This CDR3 has 15 amino acids. Here the CDR3 reads CASSSATGWNTEAFF. Written as DNA, the CDR3 is TGTGCCAGTAGTTCCGCGACAGGGTGGAACACTGAAGCTTTCTTT.